These T cell receptor beta chains were read from a single sample in a study of blood T cell repertoires in COVID-19. Assay: immunoSEQ multiplex PCR; the TCRdb copy retains only in-frame clones and omits some. The table records almost 200,000 clones, around 85% of them present only once. Sequenced sample: peripheral blood. Source of these receptors: a woman aged 70-85 years with acute or convalescent COVID-19. Both conserved end residues are part of each CDR3. A D gene is named only where the DNA matches it firmly. Clone size is given for some rows only: seen once, a few or many times, or a class if the clone is expanded.

. TRBJ2-7 TRBV13 . TGTGCCAGCAGCTCCCAGGGGAATTCCTACGAGCAGTACTTC CASSSQGNSYEQYF
TRBD1 TRBJ1-5 TRBV7-6 . TGTGCCAGCAGCTTAAGGGACAGGGGCCAAAATCAGCCCCAGCATTTT CASSLRDRGQNQPQHF
. TRBJ1-3 TRBV6-5 . TGTGCCAGCAGTTACGGCCGCCGCGGCTCTGGAAACACCATATATTTT CASSYGRRGSGNTIYF
. TRBJ1-2 TRBV28 . TGTGCCAGCAGCTTAAGAGGGACTAACTATGGCTACACCTTC CASSLRGTNYGYTF
TRBD2 TRBJ2-3 TRBV5-4 once TGTGCCAGCAGCTTGGGGCTGACTAGCGGGGGGGTAATTACGCAGTATTTT CASSLGLTSGGVITQYF
TRBD1 TRBJ1-1 TRBV6-5 . TGTGTCTCTCACAGGGGGGACACTGAAGCTTTCTTT CVSHRGDTEAFF
. TRBJ1-1 TRBV5-4 . TGTGCCAGCAGCTTGGGAGTTGGGCAGATGAACACTGAAGCTTTCTTT CASSLGVGQMNTEAFF
. TRBJ2-7 TRBV2 . TGTGCCAGCAGTGTAAAGGGGTACGAGCAGTACTTC CASSVKGYEQYF
. TRBJ2-3 TRBV5-1 once TGCGCCAGCAGCTCGGGCAGGGATGCAGATACGCAGTATTTT CASSSGRDADTQYF
. TRBJ1-3 TRBV19 . TGTGCCAGTAGTAGTCTCTCTGGAAACACCATATATTTT CASSSLSGNTIYF
. TRBJ2-2 TRBV19 . TGTGCCAGTAGTATTGGGGGCTGGGACACCGGGGAGCTGTTTTTT CASSIGGWDTGELFF
. TRBJ1-1 TRBV7-8 . TGTGCCAGCAGCTTAGATGGGCGTGCGGGAGTAGCTTTCTTT CASSLDGRAGVAFF
. TRBJ1-4 TRBV10-2 . TGCGCCAGCAGTGACCGGGGGGCGACTAATGAAAAACTGTTTTTT CASSDRGATNEKLFF
. TRBJ1-1 TRBV12-5 once TGTGCTAGTGGGAACATGAACACTGAAGCTTTCTTT CASGNMNTEAFF
. TRBJ1-2 TRBV27 . TGTGCCAGCAGGCCGACAGACTACTATGGCTACACCTTC CASRPTDYYGYTF
TRBD1 TRBJ2-6 TRBV11-2 . TGTGCCAGCAGCTTAGAACAGGGGCAGGGCTCTGGGGCCAACGTCCTGACTTTC CASSLEQGQGSGANVLTF
. TRBJ2-1 TRBV28 . TGTGCCAGCAGTCTCCTTGCGGGGAGCTCCTACAATGAGCAGTTCTTC CASSLLAGSSYNEQFF
TRBD1 TRBJ2-7 TRBV18 . TGTGCCAGCTCACCAGGGACAGGGCACGAGCAGTACTTC CASSPGTGHEQYF
TRBD1 TRBJ1-2 TRBV18 . TGTGCCAGCTCACCCATACATCCGGGACAGGGGGCTAATGGCTACACCTTC CASSPIHPGQGANGYTF
TRBD1 TRBJ2-7 TRBV2 once TGTGCCACATCGACAGGGCCTTACGAGCAGTACTTC CATSTGPYEQYF
TRBD1 TRBJ2-7 TRBV24-1 . TGTGCCACCTCCGGGACAGGGGTACACGAGCAGTACTTC CATSGTGVHEQYF
. TRBJ2-4 TRBV7-8 . TGTGCCAGCAGCTTCTCGACTTGGAGAAACATTCAGTACTTC CASSFSTWRNIQYF
. TRBJ2-2 TRBV5-1 . TGCGCCAGCGGCCCGGGGAGAACCGGGGAGCTGTTTTTT CASGPGRTGELFF
TRBD1 TRBJ2-7 TRBV3-1/TRBV3-2 . TGTGCCAGCAGCCATCACATGGACAGGGTTGACGAGCAGTACTTC CASSHHMDRVDEQYF
. TRBJ1-3 TRBV5-6 . TGTGCCAGCAGCCCTAACGGGAGAACTGGAAACACCATATATTTT CASSPNGRTGNTIYF
TRBD2 TRBJ2-2 TRBV7-2 . TGTGCCAGCAGCTTAGAGGGCGGGAGAAGAACCGGGGAGCTGTTTTTT CASSLEGGRRTGELFF
. TRBJ1-1 TRBV7-9 once TGTGCCAGCAGCCCCGTGGAGGTAATTATGAACACTGAAGCTTTCTTT CASSPVEVIMNTEAFF
TRBD1 TRBJ1-4 TRBV3-1/TRBV3-2 . TGTGCCAGCAGCCGCCGAACCGGGACAGGGACTGAAAAACTGTTTTTT CASSRRTGTGTEKLFF
. TRBJ2-2 TRBV5-1 . TGCGCCAGCAGCTTTGAACCGGGACTTTATACCGGGGAGCTGTTTTTT CASSFEPGLYTGELFF
. TRBJ2-1 TRBV28 . TGTGCCAGCAGTTTAAAGCTAACTCGGAGACTCCTTTCCTACAATGAGCAGTTCTTC CASSLKLTRRLLSYNEQFF
. TRBJ2-1 TRBV11-3 . TGTGCCAGCAGCTTAGATCTGCGGGGCAATGAGCAGTTCTTC CASSLDLRGNEQFF
TRBD1 TRBJ2-7 TRBV6-5 . TGTGCCACCTCGACAGGGTGGCACGAGCAGTACTTC CATSTGWHEQYF
TRBD1 TRBJ2-2 TRBV19 . TGTGCCAGTAGTACACAGGGGGCGCGGGCCGGGGAGCTGTTTTTT CASSTQGARAGELFF
TRBD1 TRBJ1-2 TRBV5-1 . TGCGCCAGCAGCACCCGACAGGGCGCACGGGATGGCTACACCTTC CASSTRQGARDGYTF
. TRBJ2-3 TRBV12-3/TRBV12-4 . TGTGCCAGCAGTTCTTCTTCGGATACGCAGTATTTT CASSSSSDTQYF
. TRBJ1-6 TRBV10-3 . TGTGCCATCAGTGGGGGGGGGCGTCTTTCACCCCTCCACTTT CAISGGGRLSPLHF
. TRBJ1-3 TRBV18 . TGTGCCAGCTCACCAAGTACAGAAAGCTCTGGAAACACCATATATTTT CASSPSTESSGNTIYF
. TRBJ2-5 TRBV18 . TGTGCCAGCTCACCTACTGTCCAAGAGACCCAGTACTTC CASSPTVQETQYF
. TRBJ2-7 TRBV7-2 . TGTGCCAGCAGCCCCATACTGGGTAGGGGCCACGAGCAGTACTTC CASSPILGRGHEQYF
. TRBJ2-7 TRBV4-1 . TGCGCCAGCAGCCAAGATCCACTTGGGAGATACGAGCAGTACTTC CASSQDPLGRYEQYF
. TRBJ2-3 TRBV24-1 . TGTGCCACCAGTGATCCGGAGGGGGGGTACACAGATACGCAGTATTTT CATSDPEGGYTDTQYF
. TRBJ1-5 TRBV6-5 . TGTGCCAGCAGTCCGAGTGGGGCTTTTGGACAGCCCCAGCATTTT CASSPSGAFGQPQHF
. TRBJ1-3 TRBV19 . TGTGCCAGTAGGATCGGCCAGACAGTCTCTGGAAACACCATATATTTT CASRIGQTVSGNTIYF
TRBD1 TRBJ1-5 TRBV12-5 . TGTGCTAGTGGTTTGGGGACCCTTCCGACAGGGAATCAGCCCCAGCATTTT CASGLGTLPTGNQPQHF
TRBD1 TRBJ1-1 TRBV5-4 . TGTGCCAGCAGCTTGGATCGAGACAGGGCTCAAGCTTTCTTT CASSLDRDRAQAFF
TRBD2 TRBJ2-3 TRBV19 . TGTGCCAGTAGACTAGCGGGGGGGCCAAGCACAGATACGCAGTATTTT CASRLAGGPSTDTQYF
. TRBJ1-5 TRBV5-4 . TGTGCCAGCAGCTTGGACCTTCGGGGCAATCAGCCCCAGCATTTT CASSLDLRGNQPQHF
. TRBJ1-4 TRBV7-6 . TGTGCCAGCAGCTTAGTGGCTAGTGCAACTAATGAAAAACTGTTTTTT CASSLVASATNEKLFF
. TRBJ1-2 TRBV3-1/TRBV3-2 . TGTGCCAGCAGCCCACGGACACGATACGGCTACACCTTC CASSPRTRYGYTF
. TRBJ2-3 TRBV10-3 . TGTGCCATCAGTGTTACGGGTTTCACAGATACGCAGTATTTT CAISVTGFTDTQYF
. TRBJ1-5 TRBV13 . TGTGCCAGCAGCTTAAACCCGGGAGAGCCCCAGCATTTT CASSLNPGEPQHF
. TRBJ1-6 TRBV12-3/TRBV12-4 . TGTGCCAGCAGTTTATTTAATAATTCACCCCTCCACTTT CASSLFNNSPLHF
. TRBJ1-1 TRBV29-1 . TGCATCACGAAGGGGACACAACTTGAGGCTGAAGCTTTCTTT CITKGTQLEAEAFF
. TRBJ1-1 TRBV7-9 . TGTGCCAGCAGCTCGTCCGGGGGGACTGAAGCTTTCTTT CASSSSGGTEAFF
. TRBJ1-3 TRBV28 . TGTGCCAGCAGCGCCGGCGGGGGCCCCTCTGGAAACACCATATATTTT CASSAGGGPSGNTIYF
TRBD2 TRBJ2-1 TRBV11-3 once TGTGCCAGCAGCTCGACTAGCGGGGGAAATGAGCAGTTCTTC CASSSTSGGNEQFF
. TRBJ1-3 TRBV9 . TGTGCCAGCAGCACCGTGGGCAGGGCCTCTGGAAACACCATATATTTT CASSTVGRASGNTIYF
TRBD1 TRBJ1-2 TRBV5-6 . TGTGCCAGCACCCCTACAGGGGGCCCCTATGGCTACACCTTC CASTPTGGPYGYTF
. TRBJ2-1 TRBV5-1 . TGCGCCAGCAGCTACGGGGGTAACAATGAGCAGTTCTTC CASSYGGNNEQFF
. TRBJ1-5 TRBV10-3 . TGTGCCATCAGTGACCGGGGTCACAAGCAGCCCCAGCATTTT CAISDRGHKQPQHF